This T cell receptor (beta chain) was profiled in a study of PD-1 blockade in classical Hodgkin lymphoma. Study-wide results and caveats: There was a significant rise in CD4+ TCR diversity by C4D1, with no such rise for CD8+. Newly diagnosed patients were reported to start with lower TCR diversity than healthy donors. Undefined causes, possibly disease activity or prior therapy, underlie the repertoire differences.

This clone appeared a few times. Antigen: not known. The data were produced by immunoSEQ multiplex PCR, yet TCRdb's version contains in-frame clones alone and is incomplete. The sample has some 30,000 clones; roughly 70% are singletons. All patients relapsed after autologous stem cell transplantation, and brentuximab vedotin exposure varied. This CDR3 has 16 amino acids. CDR1 is LNHDA and CDR2 is SQIVND in the germline V gene (reference sequence). V was cut by 3 bases and J by 8 bases, with 22 bases left in between. Material: peripheral blood mononuclear cells (PBMCs), obtained before the second cycle of nivolumab. The chain couples TRBV19 to TRBJ1-2, with a weak D call TRBD1 (5 bases). This receptor was taken from a human donor with classical Hodgkin lymphoma. The CDR3 here is CASSIGSQEDWDGYTF. The CDR3 DNA is TGTGCCAGTAGTATTGGGTCACAGGAAGATTGGGACGGCTACACCTTC.